The clone carrying this T cell receptor (beta chain) has a handful of counts. The antigen is unknown. Per germline, CDR1 SGHRS and CDR2 YFSETQ. This CDR3 region has 13 residues. V lost 4 bases to trimming and J lost 2 bases, with 9 bases between them. This sample was taken from a study of blood T cells in healthy people across ages. Whole-study context: Template switching picked up about one barcoded beta molecule for each two T cells. Whole-study results and caveats: Leaving the PBMCs unsorted stopped any conclusive comparison of naive versus antigen-experienced cells. Diversity was higher, and naive CD4+ cells more numerous, in long-lived donors than in aged donors.

The authors ran a second PCR of about 6 to 12 cycles using a sample-barcoded 5' primer and a J-beta primer mix. From the 5' RACE reads, TCRdb called clonotypes with MiXCR, one entry per CDR3 protein. The repertoire holds around 1.1 million distinct CDR3 sequences, with 35% to 40% as singletons. The chain links TRBV5-1 to TRBJ1-1; TRBD1 might be the D (5 bases). Sequenced: blood. The clonotype comes from a man younger than 35 in good health. The CDR3, as DNA: TGCGCCAGCAGCGTCGACAGTAACACTGAAGCTTTCTTT. It specifies CASSVDSNTEAFF.